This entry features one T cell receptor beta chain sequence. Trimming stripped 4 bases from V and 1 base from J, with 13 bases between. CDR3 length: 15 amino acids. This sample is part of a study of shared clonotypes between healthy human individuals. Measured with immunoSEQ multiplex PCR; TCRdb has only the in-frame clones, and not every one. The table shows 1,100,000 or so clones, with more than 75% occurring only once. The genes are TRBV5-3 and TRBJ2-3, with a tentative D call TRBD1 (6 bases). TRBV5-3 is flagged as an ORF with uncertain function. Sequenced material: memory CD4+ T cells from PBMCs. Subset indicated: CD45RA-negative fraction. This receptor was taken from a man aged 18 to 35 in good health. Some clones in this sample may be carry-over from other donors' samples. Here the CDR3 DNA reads TGTGCCAGAAGCCCGACCGGACAGCGCACAGATACGCAGTATTTT. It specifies CARSPTGQRTDTQYF.